This T cell receptor beta chain was identified in a study of blood T cell repertoires in COVID-19. The wider study: Samples came from the United States, Italy and Spain, spanning acute and convalescent COVID-19. T cells, B-cell-depleted T cells, or PBMCs provided the cDNA or gDNA that served as material.

In the original analysis: Reference gene primer amplification in the assay estimated nucleated cell counts. This table comes from immunoSEQ multiplex PCR, and its TCRdb copy is limited to in-frame clones, with some not included. From that table come the V and J calls and clone size; the DNA was used to work out D and trimming. The top ten clones hold over 6% of a sample with around 250,000 clones, approximately 86% of them seen once. This clone was seen a handful of times. The germline CDR1 and CDR2 sequences are SGDLS and YYNGEE. The CDR3 is 15 amino acids. V was shortened by 4 bases and J by 0 bases, with 14 bases between the two germline ends.

The rearrangement links TRBV9 to TRBJ2-7; a weak D match, TRBD2 (5 bases). The sample consisted of peripheral blood. The source of this sequence is a woman in her 70s with active or convalescent COVID-19. The CDR3 nucleotides read TGTGCCAGCAGCCCGCGGGTCAGGAGCTCCTACGAGCAGTACTTC. It translates to CASSPRVRSSYEQYF.